This paragraph covers one T cell receptor beta chain sequence. The data derive from a study of blood T cell repertoires in COVID-19. About the research overall: Collection of acute and convalescent COVID-19 samples took place in the United States, Italy and Spain.

Some clones are missing from TCRdb's copy, which holds only in-frame ones; the method was immunoSEQ multiplex PCR. The data hold about 280,000 clones, with roughly 86% observed a single time. The germline CDR1 and CDR2 sequences are MNHEY and SMNVEV (reference sequence). CDR3 length equals 14 residues. V dropped 6 bases and J dropped 4 bases, with 16 bases sitting between them. Participants came from about 24 US areas, aged roughly 18 to 89 years. Participant-reported clinical history was the basis for cohort assignment. The receptor was isolated from a woman aged 55-70 years who had recovered from COVID-19. The chain couples TRBV27 to TRBJ2-7; tentatively, D is TRBD1 (6 bases). Source material: PBMCs or T cells enriched from blood (not recorded which). The CDR3 DNA sequence: TGTGCCAGCAGACAACAGGGAGTTCCATACGAGCAGTACTTC. Residues: CASRQQGVPYEQYF.